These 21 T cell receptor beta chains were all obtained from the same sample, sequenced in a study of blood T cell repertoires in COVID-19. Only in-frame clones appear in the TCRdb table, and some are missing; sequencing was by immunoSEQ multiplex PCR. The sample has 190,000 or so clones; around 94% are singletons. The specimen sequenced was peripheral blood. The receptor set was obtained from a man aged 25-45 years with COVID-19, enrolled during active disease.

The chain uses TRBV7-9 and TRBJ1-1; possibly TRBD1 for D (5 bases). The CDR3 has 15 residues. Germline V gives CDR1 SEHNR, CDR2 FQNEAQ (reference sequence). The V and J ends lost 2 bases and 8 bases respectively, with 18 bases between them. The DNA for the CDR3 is TGTGCCAGCAGCTTAATTTTCCAGGGTTCATCGGAAGCTTTCTTT. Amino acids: CASSLIFQGSSEAFF.

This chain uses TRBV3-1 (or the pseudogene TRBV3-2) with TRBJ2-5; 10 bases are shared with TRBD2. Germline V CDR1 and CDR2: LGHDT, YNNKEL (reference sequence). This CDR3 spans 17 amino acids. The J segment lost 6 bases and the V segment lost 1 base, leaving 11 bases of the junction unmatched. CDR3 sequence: CASSQGTSGGAMKTQYF. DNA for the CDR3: TGTGCCAGCAGCCAAGGAACCAGCGGGGGGGCAATGAAGACCCAGTACTTC.

CDR3 DNA: TGTGCCAGCAGCTTACGGGGATCTGGGGCCAACGTCCTGACTTTC. It translates to CASSLRGSGANVLTF. The gene calls are TRBV7-2 and TRBJ2-6, with a weak D call TRBD2 (5 bases). V was trimmed by 2 bases and J by 1 base, leaving 6 bases between them. Per the germline V gene, CDR1 is SGHTA and CDR2 is FQGNSA. CDR3 length: 15 amino acids.

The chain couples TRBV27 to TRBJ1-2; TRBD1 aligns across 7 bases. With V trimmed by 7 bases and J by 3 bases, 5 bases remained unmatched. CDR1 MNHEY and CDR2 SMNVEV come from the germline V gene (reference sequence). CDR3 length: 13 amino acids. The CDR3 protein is CASTDGTDYGYTF. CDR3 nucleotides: TGTGCCAGCACTGACGGGACAGACTATGGCTACACCTTC.

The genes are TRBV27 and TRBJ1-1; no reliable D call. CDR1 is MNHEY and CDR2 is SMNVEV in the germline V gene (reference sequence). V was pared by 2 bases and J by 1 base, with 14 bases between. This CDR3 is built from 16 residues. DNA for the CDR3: TGTGCCAGCAGTTTAGTAGGAGGGCTGTGGAACACTGAAGCTTTCTTT. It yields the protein CASSLVGGLWNTEAFF.

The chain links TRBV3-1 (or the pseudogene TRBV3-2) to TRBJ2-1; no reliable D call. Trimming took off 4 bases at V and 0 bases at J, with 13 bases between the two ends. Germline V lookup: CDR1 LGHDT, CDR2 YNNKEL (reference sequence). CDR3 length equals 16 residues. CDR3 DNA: TGTGCCAGCAGCCTAACCCGGGTGAGCTCCTACAATGAGCAGTTCTTC. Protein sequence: CASSLTRVSSYNEQFF.

CDR3 protein: CASSTGTGGAVSNQPQHF. The CDR3 nucleotides read TGTGCCAGTAGTACCGGGACAGGGGGCGCGGTTAGCAATCAGCCCCAGCATTTT. The rearrangement joins TRBV19 to TRBJ1-5; TRBD1 aligns across 12 bases. V shed 4 bases and J 0 bases; nucleotides not matched to a gene: 7. CDR3 length: 18 amino acids. CDR1 is LNHDA and CDR2 is SQIVND in the germline V gene (reference sequence).

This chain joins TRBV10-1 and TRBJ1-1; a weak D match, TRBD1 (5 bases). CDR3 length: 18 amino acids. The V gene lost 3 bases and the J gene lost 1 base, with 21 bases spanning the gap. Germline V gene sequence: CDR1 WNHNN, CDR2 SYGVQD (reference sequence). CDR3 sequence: CASSDGQHANRRNTEAFF. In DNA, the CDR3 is TGCGCCAGCAGTGATGGACAACACGCCAACAGGAGGAACACTGAAGCTTTCTTT.

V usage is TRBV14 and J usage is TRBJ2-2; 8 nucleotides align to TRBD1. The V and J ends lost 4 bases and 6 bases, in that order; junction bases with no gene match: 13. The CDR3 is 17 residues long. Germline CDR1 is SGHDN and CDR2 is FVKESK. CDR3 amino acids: CASSPRSGGLEAGELFF. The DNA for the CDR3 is TGTGCCAGCAGCCCAAGGTCAGGGGGCTTAGAGGCCGGGGAGCTGTTTTTT.

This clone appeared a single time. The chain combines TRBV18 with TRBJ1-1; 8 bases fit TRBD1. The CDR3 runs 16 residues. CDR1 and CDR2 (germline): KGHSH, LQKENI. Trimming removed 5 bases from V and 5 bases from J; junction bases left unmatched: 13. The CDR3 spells CASSSRQGLSRTEAFF. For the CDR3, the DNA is TGTGCCAGCTCATCCCGACAGGGGTTAAGTCGGACTGAAGCTTTCTTT.

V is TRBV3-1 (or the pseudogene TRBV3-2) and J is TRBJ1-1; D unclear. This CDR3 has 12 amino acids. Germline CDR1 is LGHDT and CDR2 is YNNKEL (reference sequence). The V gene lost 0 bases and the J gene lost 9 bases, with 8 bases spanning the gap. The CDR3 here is CASSQDAGKAFF. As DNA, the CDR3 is TGTGCCAGCAGCCAAGATGCGGGTAAAGCTTTCTTT.

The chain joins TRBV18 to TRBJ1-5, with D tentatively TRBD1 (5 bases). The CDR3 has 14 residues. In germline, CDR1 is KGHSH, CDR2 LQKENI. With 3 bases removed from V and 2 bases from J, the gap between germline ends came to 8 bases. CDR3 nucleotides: TGTGCCAGCTCACCTTCAGGGCGCAATCAGCCCCAGCATTTT. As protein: CASSPSGRNQPQHF. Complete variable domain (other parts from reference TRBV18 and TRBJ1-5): NAGVMQNPRHLVRRRGQEARLRCSPMKGHSHVYWYRQLPEEGLKFMVYLQKENIIDESGMPKERFSAEFPKEGPSILRIQQVVRGDSAAYFCASSPSGRNQPQHFGDGTRLSIL.

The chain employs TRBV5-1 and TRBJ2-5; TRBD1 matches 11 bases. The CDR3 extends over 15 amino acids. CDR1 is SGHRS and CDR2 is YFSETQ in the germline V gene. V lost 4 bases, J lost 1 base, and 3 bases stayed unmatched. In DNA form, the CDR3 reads TGCGCCAGCAGCAGGGACAGGGGGGTCCAAGAGACCCAGTACTTC. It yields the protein CASSRDRGVQETQYF.

The CDR3: CASRPTGSSYEQYF. The DNA for the CDR3 is TGTGCCAGCAGACCGACGGGGAGCTCCTACGAGCAGTACTTC. The chain employs TRBV28 and TRBJ2-5; D perhaps matches TRBD2 (5 bases). The J call may be wrong; the DNA end is better matched by TRBJ2-7. The CDR3 totals 14 residues. Germline V gene sequence: CDR1 MDHEN, CDR2 SYDVKM.

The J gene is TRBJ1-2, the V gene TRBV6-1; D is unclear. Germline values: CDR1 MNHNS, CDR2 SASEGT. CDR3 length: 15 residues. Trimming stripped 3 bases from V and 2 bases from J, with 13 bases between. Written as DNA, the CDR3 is TGTGCCAGCAGTGATACACTAGCGAGAAACTATGGCTACACCTTC. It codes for CASSDTLARNYGYTF.

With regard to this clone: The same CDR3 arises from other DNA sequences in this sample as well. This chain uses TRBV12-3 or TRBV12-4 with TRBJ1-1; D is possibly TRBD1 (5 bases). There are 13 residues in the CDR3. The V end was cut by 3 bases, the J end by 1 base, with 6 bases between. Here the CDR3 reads CASSFGQNTEAFF. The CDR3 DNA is TGTGCCAGCAGTTTCGGACAGAACACTGAAGCTTTCTTT.

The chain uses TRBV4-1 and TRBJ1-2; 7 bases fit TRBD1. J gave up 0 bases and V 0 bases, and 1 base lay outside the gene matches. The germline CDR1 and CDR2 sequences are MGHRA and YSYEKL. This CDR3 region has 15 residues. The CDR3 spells CASSQDGTANYGYTF. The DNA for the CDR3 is TGCGCCAGCAGCCAAGATGGGACAGCTAACTATGGCTACACCTTC.

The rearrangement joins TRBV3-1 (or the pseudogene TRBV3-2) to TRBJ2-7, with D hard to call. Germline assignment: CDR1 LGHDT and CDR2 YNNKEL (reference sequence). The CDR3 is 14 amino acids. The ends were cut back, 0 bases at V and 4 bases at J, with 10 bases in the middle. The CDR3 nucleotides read TGTGCCAGCAGCCAAGATGGTTCGACTTACGAGCAGTACTTC. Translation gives CASSQDGSTYEQYF.

CDR3 residues: CAISGTGGLGNQPQHF. The CDR3 DNA reads TGTGCCATCAGTGGCACGGGGGGGCTTGGCAATCAGCCCCAGCATTTT. The genes are TRBV10-3 and TRBJ1-5; perhaps TRBD1 as D (6 bases). There are 16 residues in the CDR3. Germline V lookup: CDR1 ENHRY, CDR2 SYGVKD. V was pared by 4 bases and J by 2 bases, with 15 bases between.

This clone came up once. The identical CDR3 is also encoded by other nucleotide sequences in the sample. DNA of the CDR3: TGTGCCAGCAGCCCCGGACAGGGAAATAATTCACCCCTCCACTTT. This encodes CASSPGQGNNSPLHF. This sequence joins TRBV5-4 and TRBJ1-6; 8 nucleotides agree with TRBD1. The length of the CDR3 is 15 residues. J lost 5 bases, V lost 4 bases, and 5 bases had no gene match. In germline, CDR1 is SGHNT, CDR2 YYREEE (reference sequence).

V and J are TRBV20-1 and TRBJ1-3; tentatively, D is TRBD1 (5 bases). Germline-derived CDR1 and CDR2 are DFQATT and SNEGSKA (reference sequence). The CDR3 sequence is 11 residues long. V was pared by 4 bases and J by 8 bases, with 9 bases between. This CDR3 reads CSAIRGDTIYF. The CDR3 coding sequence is TGCAGTGCTATTCGGGGGGACACCATATATTTT.